The rows below give T cell receptor beta chains drawn from one sample of a study of OX40 agonist ivuxolimab in advanced cancers. Assay used: immunoSEQ multiplex PCR; TCRdb lists only in-frame clones, some missing. The sample yields some 95,000 clones, around 90% seen once. Sequencing used CD4+ or CD8+ T cells sorted from blood, obtained in a trial of the OX40 agonist ivuxolimab. The receptors come from an adult with an advanced solid tumor such as melanoma, head and neck, liver or kidney cancer. The CDR3 runs from the conserved cysteine through the conserved F or W. A D gene is named only where the DNA matches it firmly. Expanded clones get a size class; other rows say once, few or many, or leave the size out.

d_call	clone_size	v_call	j_call	cdr3_aa	cdr3_nt
TRBD2	-	TRBV11-3	TRBJ2-1	CASSRTSGIIAEQFF	TGTGCCAGCAGCCGGACTAGCGGGATTATCGCTGAGCAGTTCTTC
-	-	TRBV5-1	TRBJ2-7	CASSLGAQSPYEQYF	TGCGCCAGCAGCTTAGGAGCGCAATCCCCCTACGAGCAGTACTTC
-	-	TRBV11-2	TRBJ1-1	CASSLDVGFRPEAFF	TGTGCCAGCAGCTTAGATGTTGGGTTCAGGCCTGAAGCTTTCTTT
-	-	TRBV19	TRBJ2-5	CASSPPGVGETQYF	TGTGCCAGTAGTCCTCCCGGGGTCGGAGAGACCCAGTACTTC
-	-	TRBV7-9	TRBJ2-5	CASQGQETQYF	TGTGCCAGCCAGGGTCAAGAGACCCAGTACTTC
-	-	TRBV6-1	TRBJ1-5	CASSPAGGQPQHF	TGTGCCAGCAGTCCAGCGGGAGGTCAGCCCCAGCATTTT
-	-	TRBV27	TRBJ2-7	CASSITQGYEQYF	TGTGCCAGCAGTATCACTCAGGGTTACGAGCAGTACTTC
TRBD2	-	TRBV5-1	TRBJ2-1	CASSLGVAGVGNEQFF	TGCGCCAGCAGCTTGGGTGTAGCGGGAGTAGGAAATGAGCAGTTCTTC
-	-	TRBV5-1	TRBJ2-7	CASSLGQNYEQYF	TGCGCCAGCAGCTTGGGACAGAACTACGAGCAGTACTTC
TRBD1	-	TRBV9	TRBJ2-7	CASSATGTGFREQYF	TGTGCCAGCAGCGCTACCGGGACAGGGTTTCGCGAGCAGTACTTC
TRBD1	-	TRBV2	TRBJ1-3	CASSDRDRPSGNTIYF	TGTGCCAGCAGTGATAGGGACAGGCCTTCTGGAAACACCATATATTTT
-	-	TRBV6-1	TRBJ2-2	CASSAVSPGANTGELFF	TGTGCCAGCAGTGCGGTCAGCCCGGGGGCGAACACCGGGGAGCTGTTTTTT
TRBD2	-	TRBV10-1	TRBJ2-3	CASRVNRLADYSSTDTQYF	TGCGCCAGCAGGGTTAATCGGCTAGCGGATTATTCTAGCACAGATACGCAGTATTTT
-	-	TRBV11-3	TRBJ1-2	CASSFGGAANYGYTF	TGTGCCAGCAGCTTCGGGGGGGCGGCTAACTATGGCTACACCTTC
-	-	TRBV29-1	TRBJ1-1	CSVARQPLDTEAFF	TGCAGCGTTGCGCGACAGCCCCTTGACACTGAAGCTTTCTTT
-	-	TRBV11-3	TRBJ2-5	CASSTRDGKKETQYF	TGTGCCAGCAGCACGAGGGACGGAAAAAAAGAGACCCAGTACTTC
-	-	TRBV6-1	TRBJ2-3	CASSDVGSYTDTQYF	TGTGCCAGCAGTGATGTCGGCAGTTACACAGATACGCAGTATTTT
-	-	TRBV9	TRBJ2-5	CASSGTAGTQETQYF	TGTGCCAGCAGCGGGACGGCGGGAACTCAAGAGACCCAGTACTTC
-	once	TRBV5-4	TRBJ2-2	CASSPRDPGELFF	TGTGCCAGCAGTCCAAGGGATCCCGGGGAGCTGTTTTTT
TRBD1	-	TRBV6-5	TRBJ2-1	CASVRGQGGEQFF	TGTGCCAGCGTACGGGGACAGGGGGGTGAGCAGTTCTTC
-	once	TRBV6-8	TRBJ2-3	CASSRPNTQGNADTQYF	TGTGCCAGCAGCCGCCCAAATACACAGGGTAACGCAGATACGCAGTATTTT
-	-	TRBV7-9	TRBJ2-1	CASSLGTGEYNEQFF	TGTGCCAGCAGCTTAGGTACAGGAGAGTACAATGAGCAGTTCTTC
-	-	TRBV5-1	TRBJ1-2	CASSLDGRFNYGYTF	TGCGCCAGCAGCTTGGACGGAAGATTTAACTATGGCTACACCTTC
-	-	TRBV1	TRBJ2-3	CTSSQVSRGGGVTDTQYF	TGCACCAGCAGCCAAGTCTCCCGCGGGGGGGGCGTAACAGATACGCAGTATTTT
-	once	TRBV2	TRBJ1-5	CASNGQSNQPQHF	TGTGCCAGCAATGGACAGAGCAATCAGCCCCAGCATTTT
-	-	TRBV4-2	TRBJ1-2	CASSLVEQGYGYTF	TGTGCCAGCAGCTTGGTGGAGCAGGGCTATGGCTACACCTTC
TRBD1	few	TRBV19	TRBJ1-2	CASRTLQGDYGYTF	TGTGCCAGCAGGACGCTACAGGGGGACTATGGCTACACCTTC